The 30 T cell receptor beta chains below were found in one sample sequenced in a study of cytomegalovirus exposure and HLA in healthy donors. Use of 60 Vbeta and 13 Jbeta primers characterized the PCR. Produced via immunoSEQ multiplex PCR; TCRdb's table is partial and in-frame only. The data hold nearly 65,000 clones, with around 73% observed a single time. The specimen was PBMCs. The receptors come from a man aged 45-60 years in good health and CMV-seronegative.

The chain recombines TRBV5-8 with TRBJ2-2, with a weak D call TRBD2 (5 bases). Between the trimmed V and J ends, which lost 5 bases and 1 base, there was a span of 12 bases. Germline V lookup: CDR1 SGHTS, CDR2 YDEGEE. The CDR3 covers 15 residues. The CDR3 loop reads CASSIVGMNTGELFF. CDR3 bases: TGTGCCAGCAGTATTGTCGGGATGAACACCGGGGAGCTGTTTTTT. Filled out from reference TRBV5-8 and TRBJ2-2, the complete variable domain reads EAGVTQSPTHLIKTRGQQATLRCSPISGHTSVYWYQQALGLGLQFLLWYDEGEERNRGNFPPRFSGRQFPNYSSELNVNALELEDSALYLCASSIVGMNTGELFFGEGSRLTVL.

This clone was seen only once. V gene TRBV30 combines with J gene TRBJ2-1, with TRBD2 identical over 8 bases. Per germline, CDR1 GTSNPN and CDR2 SVGIG (reference sequence). V gave up 3 bases and J gave up 5 bases; unmatched junction bases: 6. The CDR3 contains 14 residues. CDR3 DNA: TGTGCCTGGAGCTTGGGACTAGGCAACAATGAGCAGTTCTTC. Encoded protein: CAWSLGLGNNEQFF. Complete variable domain (other parts from reference TRBV30 and TRBJ2-1): SQTIHQWPATLVQPVGSPLSLECTVEGTSNPNLYWYRQAAGRGLQLLFYSVGIGQISSEVPQNLSASRPQDRQFILSSKKLLLSDSGFYLCAWSLGLGNNEQFFGPGTRLTVL.

This clone was seen more than once but under ten times. The V and J genes are TRBV25-1 and TRBJ1-6; D is ambiguous. Germline CDR1 MGHDK, CDR2 SYGVNS. The CDR3 extends over 14 amino acids. Trimming pared 2 bases from V and 9 bases from J, leaving 11 bases between. CDR3 nucleotides: TGTGCCAGCAGTGAAGTCTCCCCGGGTTCACCCCTCCACTTT. This encodes CASSEVSPGSPLHF. Full variable domain (missing parts from reference TRBV25-1 and TRBJ1-6): EADIYQTPRYLVIGTGKKITLECSQTMGHDKMYWYQQDPGMELHLIHYSYGVNSTEKGDLSSESTVSRIRTEHFPLTLESARPSHTSQYLCASSEVSPGSPLHFGNGTRLTVT.

The rearrangement joins TRBV30 to TRBJ1-4, with D tentatively TRBD1 (6 bases). This CDR3 has 13 residues. The germline V and J ends were trimmed by 1 base and 8 bases, with 11 bases remaining between them. Germline V gene data show CDR1 as GTSNPN and CDR2 as SVGIG (reference sequence). The CDR3 spells CAWSGGGAEKLFF. CDR3 sequence (DNA): TGTGCCTGGAGTGGAGGGGGGGCGGAAAAACTGTTTTTT.

This chain joins TRBV20-1 and TRBJ2-1; perhaps TRBD2 as D (6 bases). The CDR3 has 11 residues. The V end lost 6 bases, the J end lost 12 bases, and 15 bases lay between the germline ends. Germline V gene lookup returns CDR1 DFQATT and CDR2 SNEGSKA (reference sequence). The CDR3 loop reads CSASHLATQFF. CDR3 DNA sequence: TGCAGTGCCAGTCATCTAGCGACGCAGTTCTTC.

A note on this clone: The junction departs from the called germline gene at one end, perhaps through a read error. The genes are TRBV7-7 and TRBJ2-7; 9 bases fit TRBD1. CDR3 size: 16 residues. Looked up from germline, CDR1 is SSHAT and CDR2 is FNYEAQ (reference sequence). CDR3 sequence: CASSLPGQGNSYEQYF. Here the CDR3 DNA reads TGTGCTAGCAGCTTACCGGGACAGGGAAATTCTTACGAGCAGTACTTC.

The rearrangement uses TRBV7-8 and TRBJ2-7; 9 nucleotides line up with TRBD1. Germline V gene lookup returns CDR1 SGHVS and CDR2 FQNEAQ. V was pared by 5 bases and J by 2 bases, with 13 bases of the junction left unmatched. CDR3 length: 17 amino acids. The CDR3 spells CASSILGQGKRAYEQYF. In DNA form, the CDR3 reads TGTGCCAGCAGCATACTAGGACAGGGGAAGAGAGCCTACGAGCAGTACTTC.

V gene TRBV18 combines with J gene TRBJ2-5; 7 nucleotides line up with TRBD1. The CDR3 totals 14 residues. V dropped 5 bases and J dropped 1; count of bases not matched to a gene: 4. In germline, CDR1 is KGHSH, CDR2 LQKENI. The CDR3 DNA reads as TGTGCCAGCTCATTCGGACAGGCCCAAGAGACCCAGTACTTC. Protein sequence: CASSFGQAQETQYF.

The chain recombines TRBV2 with TRBJ1-4; a weak D match, TRBD1 (6 bases). Germline V gene sequence: CDR1 SNHLY, CDR2 FYNNEI. The CDR3 has 14 residues. Between the trimmed V and J ends, which lost 6 bases and 3 bases, there was a span of 11 bases. CDR3 sequence: CASSTGRPNEKLFF. CDR3 nucleotide sequence: TGTGCCAGCAGCACAGGGCGGCCTAATGAAAAACTGTTTTTT. Full variable domain (rest looked up from reference TRBV2 and TRBJ1-4): EPEVTQTPSHQVTQMGQEVILRCVPISNHLYFYWYRQILGQKVEFLVSFYNNEISEKSEIFDDQFSVERPDGSNFTLKIRSTKLEDSAMYFCASSTGRPNEKLFFGSGTQLSVL.

The chain links TRBV6-5 to TRBJ2-1; D is unresolved. The CDR3 contains 15 residues. Germline CDR1 and CDR2: MNHEY and SVGAGI. The V end lost 3 bases, the J end lost 3 bases, and 12 bases lay between the germline ends. The CDR3 region has the DNA TGTGCCAGCAGTTATAACAGTTACGACTACAATGAGCAGTTCTTC. Translation gives CASSYNSYDYNEQFF.

The V call is TRBV30, the J call TRBJ1-1; TRBD1 matches at 7 bases. Per the germline V gene, CDR1 is GTSNPN and CDR2 is SVGIG (reference sequence). V was pared by 5 bases and J by 8 bases, with 5 bases of the junction left unmatched. The CDR3 is made up of 11 amino acids. CDR3 residues: CAWPQGGEAFF. The DNA of the CDR3 is TGTGCCTGGCCTCAGGGGGGCGAAGCTTTCTTT.

The rearrangement uses TRBV5-5 and TRBJ1-2, with TRBD1 as a possible D gene (5 bases). CDR1 and CDR2 (germline): SGHKS, YYEKEE (reference sequence). The length of the CDR3 is 15 residues. Trimming shortened V by 5 bases and J by 3 bases, and 17 bases separated the two germline ends. CDR3 nucleotide sequence: TGTGCCAGCAGATCTCGCTGGGGGGTTGACTATGGCTACACCTTC. It translates to CASRSRWGVDYGYTF.

The chain uses TRBV5-1 and TRBJ2-5; 8 bases fit TRBD1. The J call may be faulty, since TRBJ2-7 better matches the DNA end. CDR1 is SGHRS and CDR2 is YFSETQ in the germline V gene. The CDR3 covers 11 residues. The CDR3 sequence: CASRTGNEQYF. CDR3 bases: TGCGCCAGTCGGACAGGGAACGAGCAGTACTTC.

V is TRBV2 and J is TRBJ2-7; 8 bases map to TRBD2. This CDR3 region has 15 residues. V lost 2 bases, J lost 0 bases, and 3 bases stayed unmatched. In germline, CDR1 is SNHLY, CDR2 FYNNEI. CDR3 loop: CASSEQRGPSYEQYF. As DNA, the CDR3 is TGTGCCAGCAGTGAACAGCGGGGGCCCTCCTACGAGCAGTACTTC.

The chain recombines TRBV30 with TRBJ2-7; 9 bases fit TRBD2. Germline V lookup: CDR1 GTSNPN, CDR2 SVGIG (reference sequence). V lost 4 bases to trimming and J lost 7 bases; unmatched junction nucleotides: 11. CDR3 length: 14 amino acids. In DNA, the CDR3 is TGTGCCTGGAATTTAGGCGGGGGGGCGGGGGAGCAGTACTTC. Its protein product is CAWNLGGGAGEQYF.

The V gene is TRBV9, the J gene TRBJ2-7; weak D call: TRBD1 (6 bases). The germline V gene has CDR1 SGDLS and CDR2 YYNGEE. V was trimmed by 0 bases and J by 0 bases, leaving 7 bases between them. This CDR3 contains 14 residues. The CDR3 bases are TGTGCCAGCAGCGTAGGGGGGCCCTCCTACGAGCAGTACTTC. Translation: CASSVGGPSYEQYF.

This rearrangement joins TRBV20-1 to TRBJ1-2; perhaps TRBD1 as D (5 bases). The germline gives CDR1 DFQATT, CDR2 SNEGSKA (reference sequence). The CDR3 extends over 10 amino acids. V was cut by 5 bases and J by 8 bases, with 9 bases left in between. CDR3 residues: CSAAGNGYTF. CDR3 sequence (DNA): TGCAGTGCTGCAGGGAACGGCTACACCTTC.

This clone was seen only a few times. This chain connects TRBV19 to TRBJ2-7; 7 positions match TRBD1. Trimming removed 7 bases from V and 2 bases from J; junction bases left unmatched: 8. The CDR3 sequence is 14 residues long. The germline V gene has CDR1 LNHDA and CDR2 SQIVND (reference sequence). The CDR3 here is CASTPPGQTYEQYF. Written as DNA, the CDR3 is TGTGCCAGTACCCCTCCGGGACAGACCTACGAGCAGTACTTC.

The genes are TRBV6-6 and TRBJ1-5, with D possibly TRBD1 on 5 matching bases. The V gene's germline CDR1 is MNHNY and CDR2 SVGAGI (reference sequence). V was clipped by 8 bases and J by 2 bases, with 13 bases between them. The CDR3 loop spans 14 amino acids. As DNA, the CDR3 is TGTGCCAGCGCGACCGGGGGACGCAATCAGCCCCAGCATTTT. This translates into CASATGGRNQPQHF.

Comment on this clone: The junction and the germline gene differ at one end; a read error may be behind it. V gene TRBV7-9 combines with J gene TRBJ2-2, with D perhaps matching TRBD2 (5 bases). Germline-derived CDR1 and CDR2 are SEHNR and FQNEAQ (reference sequence). The CDR3 extends over 19 amino acids. The chain's CDR3 is CSSSGVIGEMLANTGELFF. The CDR3 DNA reads TGTTCCAGCAGCGGCGTTATTGGGGAGATGCTCGCGAACACCGGGGAGCTGTTTTTT.

The rearrangement uses TRBV7-3 and TRBJ1-4; tentatively, D is TRBD1 (6 bases). V lost 4 bases and J 8 bases, leaving 11 bases between the germline ends. CDR1 is SGHTA, CDR2 FQGTGA, per germline. The CDR3 runs to 13 residues. CDR3 nucleotides: TGTGCCAGCAGCTCAGGGGTAGGGGAAAAACTGTTTTTT. This translates into CASSSGVGEKLFF.

The gene calls are TRBV6-5 and TRBJ2-1, with D hard to call. V shed 2 bases and J shed 7 bases, with 3 bases lying between them. Germline assignment: CDR1 MNHEY and CDR2 SVGAGI. The CDR3 runs to 11 residues. The CDR3 here is CASSYLNEQFF. CDR3 nucleotide sequence: TGTGCCAGCAGTTACCTTAATGAGCAGTTCTTC.

The chain carries TRBV5-3 and TRBJ1-6; the match to TRBD1 covers 9 bases. TRBV5-3 is an ORF for which the function is uncertain. The CDR3 has 19 residues. Losses at the gene ends were 4 bases for V and 6 bases for J; bases not matched to a gene: 17. CDR3 loop: CARSPDRGEEEEGNSPLHF. The CDR3 DNA sequence: TGTGCCAGAAGCCCCGACAGGGGGGAAGAGGAGGAAGGTAATTCACCCCTCCACTTT.

This chain connects TRBV15 to TRBJ2-1; 8 bases map to TRBD2. Germline assignment: CDR1 LNHNV and CDR2 YYDKDF (reference sequence). V dropped 4 bases and J dropped 2; count of bases not matched to a gene: 10. This CDR3 spans 17 amino acids. For the CDR3, the DNA is TGTGCCACCAGCACCCCCCGACTAGCGAATACCTACAATGAGCAGTTCTTC. Translation: CATSTPRLANTYNEQFF.

The CDR3 sequence: CASSVGLAGSLYEQYF. In DNA form, the CDR3 reads TGTGCCAGCAGCGTAGGGCTAGCGGGGAGCTTATACGAGCAGTACTTC. The chain combines TRBV9 with TRBJ2-7; 9 nucleotides line up with TRBD2. Germline CDR1 reads SGDLS; CDR2 reads YYNGEE. The CDR3 sequence is 16 residues long. V was clipped by 0 bases and J by 4 bases; unmatched bases: 8.

The rearrangement links TRBV12-5 to TRBJ2-5; 8 positions agree with TRBD1. Germline values: CDR1 LGHNT, CDR2 FRNRAP. Trimming cost V 5 bases and J 5 bases; bases outside gene matches: 10. This CDR3 spans 15 amino acids. Written as DNA, the CDR3 is TGTGCTAGTGGTCCCGGGACAGGCGCTGGCGAGACCCAGTACTTC. Translated: CASGPGTGAGETQYF.

This chain connects TRBV11-2 to TRBJ1-2, with no clear D. From germline, CDR1 is SGHAT and CDR2 FQNNGV. The CDR3 spans 15 residues. V was trimmed by 1 base and J by 4 bases, leaving 13 bases between them. CDR3 DNA: TGTGCCAGCAGCTTAGCTACCGTCGTCCCCTATGGCTACACCTTC. This gives the protein CASSLATVVPYGYTF.

The chain has TRBV6-1 and TRBJ1-2; D not certain. CDR1 is MNHNS, CDR2 SASEGT, per germline. This CDR3 region has 12 residues. V was cut by 7 bases and J by 4 bases, with 10 bases left in between. CDR3 protein: CASTASAYGYTF. CDR3 nucleotides: TGTGCCAGCACGGCCAGCGCCTATGGCTACACCTTC.

The chain uses TRBV6-1 and TRBJ2-5, with 8 bases that match TRBD1. TRBJ2-7 matches the DNA end more closely, so the J call is doubtful. Germline V gene data show CDR1 as MNHNS and CDR2 as SASEGT. CDR3 size: 15 residues. CDR3 residues: CASSERDRLTHEQYF. The CDR3 DNA sequence: TGTGCCAGCAGTGAACGGGACAGGTTAACCCACGAGCAGTACTTC.

This chain uses TRBV27 with TRBJ1-3; 9 bases line up with TRBD1. V gave up 5 bases and J gave up 0 bases; unmatched junction bases: 2. Germline assignment: CDR1 MNHEY and CDR2 SMNVEV (reference sequence). The CDR3 length is 15 residues. CDR3: CASSPTGGSGNTIYF. Here the CDR3 DNA reads TGTGCCAGCAGTCCGACAGGGGGCTCTGGAAACACCATATATTTT.